This TCR beta chain derives from a study of T-cell memory formation after mild COVID-19. The overall study: TCR clusters mostly belonged to single donors.

The CDR3 spans 14 residues. Germline V gene lookup returns CDR1 SGHTA and CDR2 FQGNSA. V was pared by 8 bases and J by 1 base, with 7 bases of the junction left unmatched. Many counts were recorded for this clonotype. MiXCR, applied by TCRdb to the 5' RACE reads, yields one record per CDR3 protein. The sample carries 120,000 to 150,000 distinct CDR3 sequences, approximately 6% recorded once. The V call is TRBV7-2, the J call TRBJ2-5; 7 nucleotides agree with TRBD1. The TCR was taken from an adult woman who had mild COVID-19 (a few samples of this study predate the infection). Cell type and time point are not known. The specimen sequenced was PBMCs or a T cell subset sorted from them (not recorded which). CDR3 sequence reads: CASAPGTAQETQYF. In DNA form, the CDR3 reads TGTGCCAGCGCCCCCGGGACAGCCCAAGAGACCCAGTACTTC.